The 14 T cell receptor beta chains in this list originate from one sample, sequenced in a study of blood T cell repertoires in COVID-19. Method: immunoSEQ multiplex PCR; TCRdb's copy keeps in-frame clones and lacks some. The sample contains about 410,000 clones, 89% of which appear only once. Sequenced material: peripheral blood. The source of these receptors is a woman aged 40 to 50 with COVID-19, enrolled during active disease.

The chain joins TRBV30 to TRBJ1-5, with TRBD1 matching over 10 bases. The CDR3 contains 14 residues. Germline CDR1 is GTSNPN and CDR2 is SVGIG (reference sequence). The trim removed 0 bases at V and 6 bases at J, leaving 2 bases unmatched. The CDR3 loop is CAWSVTGGGQPQHF. The CDR3 region has the DNA TGTGCCTGGAGTGTGACAGGGGGCGGTCAGCCCCAGCATTTT. Looking up the rest from reference TRBV30 and TRBJ1-5 gives the full variable domain: SQTIHQWPATLVQPVGSPLSLECTVEGTSNPNLYWYRQAAGRGLQLLFYSVGIGQISSEVPQNLSASRPQDRQFILSSKKLLLSDSGFYLCAWSVTGGGQPQHFGDGTRLSIL.

The V call is TRBV5-1, the J call TRBJ2-5; TRBD2 matches at 8 bases. The junction had 3 bases not matched to a gene; V was cut back by 0 bases and J by 5 bases. Looked up from germline, CDR1 is SGHRS and CDR2 is YFSETQ. This CDR3 region has 14 residues. The CDR3, as DNA: TGCGCCAGCAGCTTGGAAGCGGGAGAGGAGACCCAGTACTTC. It yields the protein CASSLEAGEETQYF. The variable domain in full, with the rest retrieved from reference TRBV5-1 and TRBJ2-5, is KAGVTQTPRYLIKTRGQQVTLSCSPISGHRSVSWYQQTPGQGLQFLFEYFSETQRNKGNFPGRFSGRQFSNSRSEMNVSTLELGDSALYLCASSLEAGEETQYFGPGTRLLVL.

The CDR3 loop is CASGWTGTGGSFSEAFF. The CDR3 DNA reads TGTGCCAGCGGCTGGACCGGGACAGGGGGTTCGTTTAGTGAAGCTTTCTTT. This sequence joins TRBV7-9 and TRBJ1-1, with 11 bases matching TRBD1. The CDR3 is 17 amino acids. The junction had 18 bases not matched to a gene; V was cut back by 8 bases and J by 7 bases. Germline V CDR1 and CDR2: SEHNR, FQNEAQ (reference sequence).

CDR3 coding DNA: TGTGCCAGCAGCTTGGAGCTGGCCAAAAACATTCAGTACTTC. Its translation: CASSLELAKNIQYF. V gene TRBV5-4 combines with J gene TRBJ2-4; D remains unclear. The CDR3 is 14 amino acids. Trimming removed 0 bases at V and 1 base at J, with 5 bases between. Germline V gene data show CDR1 as SGHNT and CDR2 as YYREEE (reference sequence).

V usage is TRBV19 and J usage is TRBJ2-1, with 7 bases aligning to TRBD2. There are 15 residues in the CDR3. Looked up from germline, CDR1 is LNHDA and CDR2 is SQIVND (reference sequence). V shed 7 bases, J shed 6 bases, and the junction held 12 bases outside the gene matches. The CDR3 DNA follows: TGTGCCAGTACTATCCTTGCGGGAGATAGCAATGAGCAGTTCTTC. It codes for CASTILAGDSNEQFF. Combining the CDR3 with reference TRBV19 and TRBJ2-1 gives the whole variable domain DGGITQSPKYLFRKEGQNVTLSCEQNLNHDAMYWYRQDPGQGLRLIYYSQIVNDFQKGDIAEGYSVSREKKESFPLTVTSAQKNPTAFYLCASTILAGDSNEQFFGPGTRLTVL.

This clone was observed once. The gene calls are TRBV5-1 and TRBJ2-3; TRBD2 matches 14 bases. V trimming: 0 bases; J trimming: 5 bases; junction bases outside the gene matches: 8. The length of the CDR3 is 18 residues. Per the germline V gene, CDR1 is SGHRS and CDR2 is YFSETQ. DNA for the CDR3: TGCGCCAGCAGCTTGGCCCTGACTAGCGGGGGGGCAGGAGATACGCAGTATTTT. The encoded protein is CASSLALTSGGAGDTQYF. Looking up the rest from reference TRBV5-1 and TRBJ2-3 gives the full variable domain: KAGVTQTPRYLIKTRGQQVTLSCSPISGHRSVSWYQQTPGQGLQFLFEYFSETQRNKGNFPGRFSGRQFSNSRSEMNVSTLELGDSALYLCASSLALTSGGAGDTQYFGPGTRLTVL.

The chain is built from TRBV7-6 and TRBJ1-2; no clear D gene. The CDR3 is made up of 13 amino acids. Germline CDR1 SGHVS, CDR2 FNYEAQ. V lost 0 bases and J 6 bases, leaving 8 bases between the germline ends. The CDR3 coding sequence is TGTGCCAGCAGCTTAGCGTCCGGTAATGGCTACACCTTC. This translates into CASSLASGNGYTF.

The sample holds a few counts of this clone. The rearrangement uses TRBV19 and TRBJ2-5; 8 bases map to TRBD2. CDR1 LNHDA and CDR2 SQIVND come from the germline V gene (reference sequence). The CDR3 contains 16 residues. V dropped 4 bases and J dropped 0; count of bases not matched to a gene: 7. In DNA, the CDR3 is TGTGCCAGTAGTAAATGGGCTAGCGGGTACCAAGAGACCCAGTACTTC. As protein: CASSKWASGYQETQYF.

The chain has TRBV29-1 and TRBJ2-7; TRBD2 aligns across 14 bases. Losses at the gene ends were 7 bases for V and 3 bases for J; bases not matched to a gene: 2. The CDR3 extends over 13 amino acids. Germline values: CDR1 SQVTM, CDR2 ANQGSEA. This chain's CDR3 is CSGGLAGGYEQYF. The CDR3 region has the DNA TGCAGCGGTGGACTAGCGGGAGGCTACGAGCAGTACTTC.

The V and J genes are TRBV27 and TRBJ2-7; D is ambiguous. The V gene lost 9 bases and the J gene lost 8 bases, with 14 bases spanning the gap. This CDR3 comprises 11 residues. From germline, CDR1 is MNHEY and CDR2 SMNVEV (reference sequence). The CDR3 protein is CASSPGSKQYF. In nucleotides, the CDR3 is TGTGCCAGTAGTCCAGGCAGCAAGCAGTACTTC.

CDR3 DNA: TGTGCCAGCAGCCGCACTAGAGTGGTTGAGCAGTTCTTC. Its protein product is CASSRTRVVEQFF. The chain links TRBV11-2 to TRBJ2-1, with D perhaps TRBD2 (5 bases). The CDR3 extends over 13 amino acids. From germline, CDR1 is SGHAT and CDR2 FQNNGV. The V end was cut by 5 bases, the J end by 9 bases, with 14 bases between.

The gene calls are TRBV6-2 or TRBV6-3 and TRBJ1-2, with 9 bases identical to TRBD1. V was clipped by 4 bases and J by 5 bases; unmatched bases: 17. CDR3 length equals 18 residues. Germline values: CDR1 MNHEY, CDR2 SVGEGT. The CDR3: CASSFRDRVSARSYGYTF. The CDR3 nucleotides are TGTGCCAGCAGTTTCCGGGACAGGGTGAGCGCTCGATCGTATGGCTACACCTTC.

The gene calls are TRBV30 and TRBJ1-4; D not resolved. CDR1 is GTSNPN and CDR2 is SVGIG in the germline V gene (reference sequence). The ends were cut back, 1 base at V and 8 bases at J, with 11 bases in the middle. This CDR3 has 13 amino acids. The chain's CDR3 is CAWSGPGEEKLFF. CDR3 coding DNA: TGTGCCTGGAGTGGCCCGGGAGAGGAAAAACTGTTTTTT.

V gene TRBV3-1 (or the pseudogene TRBV3-2) combines with J gene TRBJ1-6; 11 nucleotides match TRBD1. Germline lookup yields CDR1 LGHDT and CDR2 YNNKEL (reference sequence). Germline trimming cut 4 bases from V and 0 bases from J; bases unmatched to any gene: 17. CDR3 size: 22 residues. The CDR3 reads CASSPRPAGTGGKSSYNSPLHF. Here the CDR3 DNA reads TGTGCCAGCAGCCCCCGTCCAGCCGGGACAGGGGGGAAGAGCTCCTATAATTCACCCCTCCACTTT.